Below, one TCR beta chain is given with its context. From germline, CDR1 is GTSNPN and CDR2 SVGIG (reference sequence). This CDR3 is 12 amino acids long. The V and J ends lost 1 base and 12 bases respectively, with 10 bases between them. This record comes from a study of blood T cell repertoires in COVID-19. On the study more broadly: From the United States, Italy and Spain came samples of acute and convalescent COVID-19. T cells, B-cell-depleted T cells, or PBMCs supplied cDNA or gDNA.

In the study's own analysis: Estimates of nucleated cell counts were drawn from the amplification of reference gene primers. Assay: immunoSEQ multiplex PCR; the TCRdb copy retains only in-frame clones and omits some. For V, J and clone size, that table is used; D and trimming come from the DNA. There are some 60,000 clones in the sample; about nine tenths occur only once, and roughly 1.2% lies in the top ten. Material: peripheral blood. The chain is built from TRBV30 and TRBJ1-6, with D possibly matching TRBD1 (5 bases). The TCR sequence derives from a man aged 55 to 69 with acute or convalescent COVID-19. The CDR3 DNA follows: TGTGCCTGGAGTGACCAGGACAAACCCCTCCACTTT. Translation gives CAWSDQDKPLHF.